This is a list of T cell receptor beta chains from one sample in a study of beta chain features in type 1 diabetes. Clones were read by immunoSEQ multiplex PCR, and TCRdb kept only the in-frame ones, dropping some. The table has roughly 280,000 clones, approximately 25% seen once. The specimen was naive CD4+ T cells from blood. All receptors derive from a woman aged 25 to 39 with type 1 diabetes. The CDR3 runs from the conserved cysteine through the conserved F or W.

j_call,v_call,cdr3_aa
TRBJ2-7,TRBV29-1,CSVGGSYEQYF
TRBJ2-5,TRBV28,CASSPGAAGEETQYF
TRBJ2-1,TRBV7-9,CASSLAWLRDRIFDEQFF
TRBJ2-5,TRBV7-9,CASSLIWTGGIQETQYF
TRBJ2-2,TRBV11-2,CASSLTGSNTGELFF
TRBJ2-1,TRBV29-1,CSVGGGRRYNEQFF
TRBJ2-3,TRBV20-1,CSAPNTDTQYF
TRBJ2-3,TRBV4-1,CASSQPPGTGSGTDTQYF
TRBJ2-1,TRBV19,CASSPVAGNNEQFF
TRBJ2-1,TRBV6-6,CASRTSRNEQFF
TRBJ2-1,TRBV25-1,CASSEYGRVGEQFF
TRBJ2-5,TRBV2,CASRRTGEETQYF
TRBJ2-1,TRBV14,CASSQAWGSEQFF
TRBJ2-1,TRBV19,CASRFLAGVNNEQFF
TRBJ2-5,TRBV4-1,CASSLPGLAGETQYF
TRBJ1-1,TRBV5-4,CASSLEAGGMEAFF
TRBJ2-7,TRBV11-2,CASRRTGTYEQYF
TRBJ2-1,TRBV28,CASKGDHNEQFF
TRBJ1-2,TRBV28,CASSPTQGAYGYTF
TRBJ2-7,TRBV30,CAWRRTGGRGEQYF
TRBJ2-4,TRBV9,CASSVSGGENIQYF
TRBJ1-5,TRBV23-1,CASSQPGQTSNQPQHF
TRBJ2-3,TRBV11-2,CASSSYSDTQYF
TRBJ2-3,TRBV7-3,CASSFTGQGATQYF
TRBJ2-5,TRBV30,CAWSLAGETQYF
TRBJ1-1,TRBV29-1,CSVSRQNTEAFF
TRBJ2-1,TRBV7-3,CASSLGLAENNEQFF